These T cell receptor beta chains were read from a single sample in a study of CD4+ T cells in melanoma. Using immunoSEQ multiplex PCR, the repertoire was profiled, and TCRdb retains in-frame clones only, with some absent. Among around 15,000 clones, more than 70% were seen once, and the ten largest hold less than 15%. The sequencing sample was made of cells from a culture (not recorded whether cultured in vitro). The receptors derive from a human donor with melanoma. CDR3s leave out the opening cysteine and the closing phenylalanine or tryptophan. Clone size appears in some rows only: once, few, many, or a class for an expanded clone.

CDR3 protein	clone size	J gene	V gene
ASSAAGLRDEQY	NA	TRBJ2-7	TRBV6-5
SVVGYPNEKLF	NA	TRBJ1-4	TRBV29-1
ASSNLYEQY	NA	TRBJ2-7	TRBV19
ASNRLAGVGEQY	NA	TRBJ2-7	TRBV6-1
ASSPPGQGLYEQY	NA	TRBJ2-7	TRBV7-3
AWTTKPGLNQPQH	NA	TRBJ1-5	TRBV30
ASSKRQGRVYGYT	NA	TRBJ1-2	TRBV6-5
ASVLGSGNTIY	NA	TRBJ1-3	TRBV6-1
ASSPFREGPKNSYNEQF	NA	TRBJ2-1	TRBV7-8
ASRGGTGYFSNQPQH	NA	TRBJ1-5	TRBV2
ASSAYRGRTEAF	NA	TRBJ1-1	TRBV10-1
ASSVTVNTEAF	NA	TRBJ1-1	TRBV7-8
ASQGGVGTGELF	NA	TRBJ2-2	TRBV6-6
ASSLSASGGGEQF	NA	TRBJ2-1	TRBV5-1
AWSDGQSYNSPLH	NA	TRBJ1-6	TRBV30
ASSPLGGSGEAF	few	TRBJ1-1	TRBV7-9
ASSSGTSGDNEQF	NA	TRBJ2-1	TRBV7-7
ASSQVRQGGNYGYT	NA	TRBJ1-2	TRBV4-1
ASSWEQGVEQY	NA	TRBJ2-7	TRBV5-1
ASSPYQFIHEQY	NA	TRBJ2-7	TRBV18
ASLRTSGANEQF	NA	TRBJ2-1	TRBV10-2
ASRPGQGMETQY	once	TRBJ2-5	TRBV5-1
AWSPLGPGELF	NA	TRBJ2-2	TRBV30
ASSYKDSNQPQH	NA	TRBJ1-5	TRBV27
ASSKGTGEYTEAF	NA	TRBJ1-1	TRBV21-1
SLGTAETQY	NA	TRBJ2-5	TRBV20-1
ASSQGTSAMSGYT	few	TRBJ1-2	TRBV2
ATSRDGQATNEKLF	NA	TRBJ1-4	TRBV15
ATSSRGNTEAF	NA	TRBJ1-1	TRBV6-5
ASSSTGRTNSPLH	NA	TRBJ1-6	TRBV11-2
ASSTAGLVRADTQY	NA	TRBJ2-3	TRBV27
ASSSRFWGQETQY	NA	TRBJ2-5	TRBV7-2
ASSVQGAYNSPLH	NA	TRBJ1-6	TRBV9
ASSSGRQYEQY	NA	TRBJ2-7	TRBV6-7
ASSLDIVGQGDEQY	NA	TRBJ2-7	TRBV5-1
ASRGGTASPHSGANVLT	NA	TRBJ2-6	TRBV5-1
ASSDARSTDTQY	NA	TRBJ2-3	TRBV9
ASSLARGGGNTIY	few	TRBJ1-3	TRBV7-6
ASSFGLAGVPDTQY	NA	TRBJ2-3	TRBV5-6
ASSYSGGSKNSPLH	NA	TRBJ1-6	TRBV6-6
ASSFLANYGYT	few	TRBJ1-2	TRBV7-4
ASPDDDTQY	medium-sized	TRBJ2-3	TRBV5-1
ASSLSPGGTYNEQF	NA	TRBJ2-1	TRBV7-3
ASSAGTGGPMGYQETQY	NA	TRBJ2-5	TRBV7-9
ASSLAASRGT	NA	TRBJ1-2	TRBV7-2
ASSLASSGNTIY	NA	TRBJ1-3	TRBV5-1
ASSEARRGSGQETQY	once	TRBJ2-5	TRBV2
AWSLVLNEQY	NA	TRBJ2-7	TRBV30
ASGAYPGFLGYT	NA	TRBJ1-2	TRBV5-8
ATSRSQGSSEKLF	medium-sized	TRBJ1-4	TRBV15
AWSVQGGGRQPQH	medium-sized	TRBJ1-5	TRBV30
ASSITGIWTEAF	NA	TRBJ1-1	TRBV11-2
ASSPGVGGRETQY	NA	TRBJ2-5	TRBV6-1
ASSFMGSTGDGYT	NA	TRBJ1-2	TRBV5-5
ASRLPRLGDGELF	NA	TRBJ2-2	TRBV7-9
ASSRGTVSYNEQF	NA	TRBJ2-1	TRBV19
ASSLERGKETQY	NA	TRBJ2-5	TRBV7-9